This T cell receptor (beta chain) was profiled in a study of T-cell reconstitution after alpha-beta-depleted transplantation in children. Study-wide points: Newly generated T cells supplied most T-cell counts and diversity one year post-transplant.

CDR1 is MGHRA and CDR2 is YSYEKL in the germline V gene. Trimming left V 0 bases short and J 3 bases short, with 17 bases between. The CDR3 is 17 amino acids. As for this clonotype: Its target is not known.

Unique molecular identifiers were incorporated during preparation of the TCRbeta library. TCRdb re-analysed the PCR reads in MiXCR, keeping a single row per CDR3 protein. The data contain fewer than 750,000 distinct CDR3 sequences, under 25% of them singletons. The chain carries TRBV4-1 and TRBJ1-1; D may be TRBD1 (5 bases). This TCR was sampled from a boy younger than two who had a stem cell transplant for acute myeloid leukemia, so the T cells may come from the graft donor. The specimen was PBMCs, mostly from graft donor cells, collected 360 days after TCRalphabeta/CD19-depleted stem cell transplant. The CDR3 is CASSQDSGIGGDTEAFF. CDR3 coding DNA: TGCGCCAGCAGCCAAGATTCCGGGATAGGAGGGGACACTGAAGCTTTCTTT.